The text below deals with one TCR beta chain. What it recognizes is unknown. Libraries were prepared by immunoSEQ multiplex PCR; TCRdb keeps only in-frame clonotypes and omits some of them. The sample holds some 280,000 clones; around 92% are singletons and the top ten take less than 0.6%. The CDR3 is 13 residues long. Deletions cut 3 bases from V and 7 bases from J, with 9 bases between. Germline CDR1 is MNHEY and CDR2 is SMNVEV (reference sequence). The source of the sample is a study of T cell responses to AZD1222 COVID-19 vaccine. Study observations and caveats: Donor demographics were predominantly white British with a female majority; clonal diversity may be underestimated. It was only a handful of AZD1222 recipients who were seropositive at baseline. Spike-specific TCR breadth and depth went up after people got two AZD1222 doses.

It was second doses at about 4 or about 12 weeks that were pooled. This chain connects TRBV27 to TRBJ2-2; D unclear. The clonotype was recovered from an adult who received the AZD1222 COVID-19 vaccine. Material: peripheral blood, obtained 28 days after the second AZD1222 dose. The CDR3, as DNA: TGTGCCAGCAGTTTGAGAGTGCTCGGGGAGCTGTTTTTT. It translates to CASSLRVLGELFF.